This T cell receptor beta chain came from a study of beta chain features in type 1 diabetes. The germline gives CDR1 SNHLY, CDR2 FYNNEI. V gave up 4 bases and J gave up 4 bases; unmatched junction bases: 2. The CDR3 sequence is 13 residues long. The entirety of the isolated RNA underwent reverse transcription, so expressed TCRB transcripts were sequenced. Some clones are missing from TCRdb's copy, which holds only in-frame ones; the method was immunoSEQ multiplex PCR. The sample lists 350,000 or so clones; 15% to 20% were seen once. This clone was seen a few times. Sort purity for all populations was recorded as exceeding 98%.

Material for sequencing was naive CD4+ T cells from blood. The V and J genes are TRBV2 and TRBJ1-2; TRBD1 matches 8 bases. The source is a woman aged 18 to 35 in good health. CDR3 sequence reads: CASSVQGAYGYTF. CDR3 bases: TGTGCCAGCAGTGTTCAGGGGGCCTATGGCTACACCTTC.